This paragraph reports one T cell receptor beta chain. V lost 1 base and J lost 6, with 12 bases in between. The CDR3 has 14 amino acids. Per germline, CDR1 LGHDT and CDR2 YNNKEL (reference sequence). The protocol was immunoSEQ multiplex PCR, while the TCRdb copy is restricted to in-frame clones and leaves out a portion. The sample includes just over 95,000 clones, approximately 82% of them seen just once. These data are taken from a study of blood T cell repertoires in COVID-19. Study at large: Sites across the United States, Italy and Spain contributed samples from acute and convalescent COVID-19. Sample material is recorded as cDNA or gDNA derived from T cells, B-cell-depleted T cells, or PBMCs.

Sequenced: peripheral blood. The source is a man between 60 and 75 years old with acute or convalescent COVID-19. The chain has TRBV3-1 (or the pseudogene TRBV3-2) and TRBJ1-2; D is perhaps TRBD1 (5 bases). The CDR3 loop is CASSQVTGVDGYTF. DNA of the CDR3: TGTGCCAGCAGCCAAGTAACAGGAGTAGATGGCTACACCTTC.